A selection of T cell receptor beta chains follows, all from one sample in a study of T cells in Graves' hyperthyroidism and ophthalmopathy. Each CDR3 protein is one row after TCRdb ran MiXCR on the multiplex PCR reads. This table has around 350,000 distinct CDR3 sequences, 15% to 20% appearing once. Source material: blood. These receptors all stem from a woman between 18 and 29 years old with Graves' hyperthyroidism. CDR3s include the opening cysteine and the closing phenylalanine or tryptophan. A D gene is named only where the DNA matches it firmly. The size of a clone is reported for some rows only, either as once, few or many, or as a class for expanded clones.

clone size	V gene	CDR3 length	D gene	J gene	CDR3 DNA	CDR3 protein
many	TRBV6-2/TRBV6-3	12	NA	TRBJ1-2	TGTGCCAGCAGTTCGGGACCCGATGGCTACACCTTC	CASSSGPDGYTF
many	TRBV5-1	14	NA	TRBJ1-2	TGCGCCAGCAGCTTGGCGGTCAGCAACTATGGCTACACCTTC	CASSLAVSNYGYTF
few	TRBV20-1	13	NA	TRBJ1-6	TGCAGTGCTAGAAAAAACCACGGATGGGCCCTCCACTTT	CSARKNHGWALHF
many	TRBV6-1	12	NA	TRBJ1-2	TGTGCCAGCAGTGAAGCCGGTTATGGCTACACCTTC	CASSEAGYGYTF
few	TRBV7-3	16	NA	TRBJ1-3	TGTGCCAGCAGCTTATCCGGGGCAGGCGCTGGAAACACCATATATTTT	CASSLSGAGAGNTIYF
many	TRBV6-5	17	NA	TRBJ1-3	TGTGCCAGCAGTTACGCTCCGGGCCGGGGTTGGGGAAACACCATATATTTT	CASSYAPGRGWGNTIYF
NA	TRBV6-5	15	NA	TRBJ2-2	TGTGCCAGCAGTTTCCCGGCGTGGTTGGCCGGGGAGCTGTTTTTT	CASSFPAWLAGELFF
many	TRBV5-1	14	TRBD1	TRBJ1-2	TGCGCCAGCAGAGAACAGGGGACTAACTATGGCTACACCTTC	CASREQGTNYGYTF
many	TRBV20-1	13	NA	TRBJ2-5	TGCAGTGCTAGAGCGGGGGGCGAAGAGACCCAGTACTTC	CSARAGGEETQYF
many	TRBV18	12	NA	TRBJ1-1	TGTGCCAGCTCACCAAGAAAGTCTGAAGCTTTCTTT	CASSPRKSEAFF
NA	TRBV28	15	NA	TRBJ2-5	TGTGCCAGCAGTTTAACCCCCGGGGGCCGAGAGACCCAGTACTTC	CASSLTPGGRETQYF
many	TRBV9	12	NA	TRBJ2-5	TGTGCCAGCAGCGTATCCGTTGGGACCCAGTACTTC	CASSVSVGTQYF
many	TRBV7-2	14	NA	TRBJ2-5	TGTGCCAGCAGCTTAGTATGGGGATCAGAGACCCAGTACTTC	CASSLVWGSETQYF
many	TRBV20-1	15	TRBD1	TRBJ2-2	TGCAGTGCTCGAGCGGGACAGGGTATCGGCGGGGAGCTGTTTTTT	CSARAGQGIGGELFF
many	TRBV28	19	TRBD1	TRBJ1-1	TGTGCCAGCATAGGATCGTTGTTCGGGACAGGGAGGTATTGGACTGAAGCTTTCTTT	CASIGSLFGTGRYWTEAFF
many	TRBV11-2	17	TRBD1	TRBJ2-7	TGTGCCAGCAGCTTAGATCGGGACAGGGGGCGGTCCTACGAGCAGTACTTC	CASSLDRDRGRSYEQYF
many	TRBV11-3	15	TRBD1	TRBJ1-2	TGTGCCAGCAGCTCTCCGGGACAGGGCACCTATGGCTACACCTTC	CASSSPGQGTYGYTF
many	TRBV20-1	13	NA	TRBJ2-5	TGCAGTGGGGTAGGGCGGTACCAAGAGACCCAGTACTTC	CSGVGRYQETQYF
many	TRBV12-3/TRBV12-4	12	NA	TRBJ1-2	TGTGCCAGCAGCCCCGTGAGCTATGGCTACACCTTC	CASSPVSYGYTF
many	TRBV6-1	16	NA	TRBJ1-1	TGTGCCAGCAGGGATACCGGGAGCCCCCTAGTAGGGAAAGCTTTCTTT	CASRDTGSPLVGKAFF
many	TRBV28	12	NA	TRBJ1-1	TGTGCCACCAGGTCGGGGAACACTGAAGCTTTCTTT	CATRSGNTEAFF
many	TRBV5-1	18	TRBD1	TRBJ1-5	TGCGCCAGCAGCCCAAAACCCCGGGACAGCTTAAGCAATCAGCCCCAGCATTTT	CASSPKPRDSLSNQPQHF
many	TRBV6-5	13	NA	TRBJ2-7	TGTGCCAGCAAAGAGGGATTTACCTACGAGCAGTACTTC	CASKEGFTYEQYF
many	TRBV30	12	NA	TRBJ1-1	TGTGCCTGGAGTTCATTGGCGTACGAAGCTTTCTTT	CAWSSLAYEAFF